This note documents a single T cell receptor beta chain sequence. The target antigen is unknown. This specimen includes other DNA sequences encoding the same CDR3. This sample was included in a study of graft-versus-host responses after intestinal transplantation. Study summary: Each transplant was multivisceral, liver-intestinal, or isolated intestinal. Uniformly, recipients were administered anti-thymocyte globulin induction with subsequent tacrolimus and steroids for 3 to 4 years. Study-level results: Recipient marrow held GvH clones, some first seen in ileum or blood. Patients who carried graft-donor T cell macrochimerism also had high graft-versus-host to host-versus-graft clonal ratios in their allografts.

The germline V and J ends were trimmed by 7 bases and 0 bases, with 11 bases remaining between them. There are 14 residues in the CDR3. In germline, CDR1 is MDHEN, CDR2 SYDVKM. This table comes from immunoSEQ multiplex PCR, and its TCRdb copy is limited to in-frame clones, with some not included. The repertoire holds 80,000 to 90,000 clones, with about nine tenths as singletons. Sequences were derived from unstimulated CD4+ T cells sorted from spleen or lymph node cells, sampled before intestinal transplant. The chain uses TRBV28 and TRBJ2-3; D possibly corresponds to TRBD2 (6 bases). This TCR was sampled from a human donor who received an intestinal transplant. Here the CDR3 DNA reads TGTGCCAGCAAGTCAGGGACTAGCACAGATACGCAGTATTTT. Protein sequence: CASKSGTSTDTQYF.